Below are 21 T cell receptor beta chains sequenced from a single sample in a study of blood T cell repertoires in COVID-19. The protocol was immunoSEQ multiplex PCR, while the TCRdb copy is restricted to in-frame clones and leaves out a portion. The sample lists roughly 150,000 clones; around 89% were seen once. The sample consisted of peripheral blood. These receptor sequences come from a man aged 60 to 69 with active or convalescent COVID-19.

This chain uses TRBV6-5 with TRBJ2-4; 7 bases fit TRBD2. The CDR3 sequence is 15 residues long. J was trimmed by 1 base and V by 0 bases; bases with no gene match: 0. Per the germline V gene, CDR1 is MNHEY and CDR2 is SVGAGI. CDR3 nucleotides: TGTGCCAGCAGTTACTCGACTAGCGCCAAAAACATTCAGTACTTC. Amino acids: CASSYSTSAKNIQYF.

The gene calls are TRBV30 and TRBJ1-3; 9 nucleotides align to TRBD1. Germline lookup yields CDR1 GTSNPN and CDR2 SVGIG (reference sequence). This CDR3 comprises 16 residues. V lost 1 base to trimming and J lost 5 bases; unmatched junction nucleotides: 9. The CDR3 nucleotides read TGTGCCTGGAGTGGGCCAAGGGACAGGGAAAGAAACACCATATATTTT. Amino acid sequence: CAWSGPRDRERNTIYF.

CDR3 in amino acids: CASSSGLSASYNEQFF. The CDR3 nucleotides are TGTGCCAGCAGCTCGGGACTAAGTGCATCCTACAATGAGCAGTTCTTC. This chain links TRBV7-6 with TRBJ2-1; 7 bases fit TRBD2. Germline-derived CDR1 and CDR2 are SGHVS and FNYEAQ. Trimming took 4 bases from V and 1 from J; bases not matched to a gene: 7. This CDR3 region has 16 residues.

The gene calls are TRBV27 and TRBJ1-5, with TRBD1 matching over 7 bases. J gave up 4 bases and V 6 bases, and 6 bases lay outside the gene matches. This CDR3 contains 14 residues. Germline V gene data show CDR1 as MNHEY and CDR2 as SMNVEV (reference sequence). CDR3 in amino acids: CASRTGVLNQPQHF. The CDR3 DNA reads as TGTGCCAGCAGAACAGGGGTTTTGAATCAGCCCCAGCATTTT.

V is TRBV5-1 and J is TRBJ2-5; no firm D call. Germline V gene data show CDR1 as SGHRS and CDR2 as YFSETQ. Trimming took off 0 bases at V and 2 bases at J, with 11 bases between the two ends. This CDR3 is 15 amino acids long. The CDR3 nucleotides are TGCGCCAGCAGCTTGGGGGCCTTACAACAAGAGACCCAGTACTTC. Its translation is CASSLGALQQETQYF.

The V call is TRBV7-2, the J call TRBJ1-6, with 8 bases matching TRBD1. J was trimmed by 5 bases and V by 4 bases; bases with no gene match: 4. The CDR3 covers 15 residues. Germline V lookup: CDR1 SGHTA, CDR2 FQGNSA. In DNA, the CDR3 is TGTGCCAGCAGCTCGATGACAGGGGATAATTCACCCCTCCACTTT. This sequence encodes CASSSMTGDNSPLHF.

The genes are TRBV6-2 or TRBV6-3 and TRBJ2-2; D is perhaps TRBD1 (6 bases). CDR1 and CDR2 (germline): MNHEY, SVGEGT. CDR3 length equals 15 residues. The germline V and J ends were trimmed by 5 bases and 6 bases, with 16 bases remaining between them. The CDR3 loop is CASSGQNIKPGELFF. CDR3 bases: TGTGCCAGCAGTGGACAGAACATAAAGCCCGGGGAGCTGTTTTTT.

This chain uses TRBV2 with TRBJ1-2; TRBD1 matches at 8 bases. CDR1 and CDR2 (germline): SNHLY, FYNNEI. Germline trimming cut 6 bases from V and 3 bases from J; bases unmatched to any gene: 3. The CDR3 runs 13 residues. In DNA, the CDR3 is TGTGCCAGCAGAACGACAGGGGACTATGGCTACACCTTC. It is translated as CASRTTGDYGYTF.

This clone was seen more than once but under ten times. The genes are TRBV6-5 and TRBJ1-6; no clear D. The CDR3 totals 12 residues. Trimming removed 4 bases from V and 10 bases from J, with 8 bases in between. In germline, CDR1 is MNHEY, CDR2 SVGAGI. This CDR3 reads CASSFPGSPLHF. The CDR3 nucleotides read TGTGCCAGCAGTTTCCCCGGGTCACCCCTCCACTTT.

CDR3 sequence reads: CASRGTADNQPQHF. In nucleotides, the CDR3 is TGTGCCAGCAGGGGGACAGCTGACAATCAGCCCCAGCATTTT. V and J are TRBV28 and TRBJ1-5; 7 nucleotides align to TRBD1. This CDR3 is built from 14 residues. The trim removed 6 bases at V and 3 bases at J, leaving 5 bases unmatched. Looked up from germline, CDR1 is MDHEN and CDR2 is SYDVKM.

The chain joins TRBV3-1 (or the pseudogene TRBV3-2) to TRBJ2-3; 7 bases line up with TRBD1. Germline CDR1 is LGHDT and CDR2 is YNNKEL (reference sequence). Trimming cost V 2 bases and J 2 bases; bases outside gene matches: 19. This CDR3 contains 20 residues. The CDR3: CASSQHRAGGRGAYTDTQYF. In DNA, the CDR3 is TGTGCCAGCAGCCAACACAGGGCAGGGGGACGGGGAGCTTACACAGATACGCAGTATTTT.

V is TRBV11-2 and J is TRBJ2-7, with D perhaps matching TRBD1 (5 bases). This CDR3 contains 14 residues. V lost 5 bases and J lost 1, with 12 bases in between. Germline CDR1 and CDR2: SGHAT and FQNNGV. The CDR3 region is CASSHTGRSYEQYF. CDR3 sequence (DNA): TGTGCCAGCAGCCACACAGGAAGGTCCTACGAGCAGTACTTC.

The chain couples TRBV24-1 to TRBJ2-3, with D tentatively TRBD2 (6 bases). Germline assignment: CDR1 KGHDR and CDR2 SFDVKD. Trimming removed 8 bases at V and 5 bases at J, with 16 bases between. The CDR3 sequence is 14 residues long. CDR3 region: CATMETGAGDTQYF. CDR3 DNA: TGTGCCACCATGGAAACGGGAGCGGGAGATACGCAGTATTTT.

The chain carries TRBV5-4 and TRBJ2-7; D remains unclear. The V end lost 7 bases, the J end lost 4 bases, and 12 bases lay between the germline ends. The CDR3 has 12 amino acids. Germline-derived CDR1 and CDR2 are SGHNT and YYREEE (reference sequence). CDR3 protein: CASSGERYEQYF. The CDR3 DNA follows: TGTGCCAGCTCCGGAGAGAGATACGAGCAGTACTTC.

The genes are TRBV6-2 or TRBV6-3 and TRBJ1-2; TRBD1 aligns across 9 bases. CDR1 and CDR2 (germline): MNHEY, SVGEGT. V lost 10 bases and J lost 4; bases outside the gene matches: 13. This CDR3 comprises 15 residues. Written as DNA, the CDR3 is TGTGCCACCCGCCCAGGACAGGGGTATGGCTATGGCTACACCTTC. Its translation is CATRPGQGYGYGYTF.

The V call is TRBV27, the J call TRBJ1-2; 7 nucleotides agree with TRBD1. CDR3 size: 11 residues. CDR1 and CDR2 (germline): MNHEY, SMNVEV (reference sequence). Trimming cost V 6 bases and J 8 bases; bases outside gene matches: 3. The DNA of the CDR3 is TGTGCCAGCAGGGACAGGCTGGGCTACACCTTC. Its translation is CASRDRLGYTF.

This chain connects TRBV12-5 to TRBJ2-3; D is possibly TRBD2 (6 bases). Trimming shortened V by 6 bases and J by 2 bases, and 9 bases separated the two germline ends. The CDR3 contains 13 residues. The germline CDR1 and CDR2 sequences are LGHNT and FRNRAP. CDR3 in amino acids: CASGRGDTDTQYF. The DNA of the CDR3 is TGTGCTAGTGGACGCGGGGACACAGATACGCAGTATTTT.

The V and J genes are TRBV7-9 and TRBJ2-3; a weak D match, TRBD2 (6 bases). Deletions cut 5 bases from V and 3 bases from J, with 15 bases between. Germline CDR1 reads SEHNR; CDR2 reads FQNEAQ (reference sequence). The CDR3 is 15 residues long. CDR3 amino acids: CASSAPYGGTDTQYF. CDR3 nucleotides: TGTGCCAGCAGCGCCCCTTATGGAGGGACAGATACGCAGTATTTT.

The chain couples TRBV30 to TRBJ1-1, with 7 nucleotides matching TRBD1. Per germline, CDR1 GTSNPN and CDR2 SVGIG (reference sequence). The CDR3 is made up of 14 amino acids. Losses at the gene ends were 2 bases for V and 2 bases for J; bases not matched to a gene: 5. Here the CDR3 reads CAWSQGTANTEAFF. CDR3 coding DNA: TGTGCCTGGAGTCAAGGGACAGCAAACACTGAAGCTTTCTTT.

This clone appeared a single time. The V call is TRBV25-1, the J call TRBJ2-5, with a weak D call TRBD1 (5 bases). Trimming stripped 5 bases from V and 5 bases from J, with 15 bases between. The germline gives CDR1 MGHDK, CDR2 SYGVNS. This CDR3 comprises 14 residues. CDR3 DNA: TGTGCCAGCAGTCCCTCTGGCAGGGTTGAGACCCAGTACTTC. This gives the protein CASSPSGRVETQYF.

The V gene is TRBV24-1, the J gene TRBJ2-1; 9 bases are shared with TRBD2. The CDR3 loop spans 16 amino acids. V trimming: 4 bases; J trimming: 3 bases; junction bases outside the gene matches: 6. From germline, CDR1 is KGHDR and CDR2 SFDVKD. CDR3 loop: CATSDALAGNYNEQFF. DNA of the CDR3: TGTGCCACCAGTGACGCCCTAGCGGGGAACTACAATGAGCAGTTCTTC.